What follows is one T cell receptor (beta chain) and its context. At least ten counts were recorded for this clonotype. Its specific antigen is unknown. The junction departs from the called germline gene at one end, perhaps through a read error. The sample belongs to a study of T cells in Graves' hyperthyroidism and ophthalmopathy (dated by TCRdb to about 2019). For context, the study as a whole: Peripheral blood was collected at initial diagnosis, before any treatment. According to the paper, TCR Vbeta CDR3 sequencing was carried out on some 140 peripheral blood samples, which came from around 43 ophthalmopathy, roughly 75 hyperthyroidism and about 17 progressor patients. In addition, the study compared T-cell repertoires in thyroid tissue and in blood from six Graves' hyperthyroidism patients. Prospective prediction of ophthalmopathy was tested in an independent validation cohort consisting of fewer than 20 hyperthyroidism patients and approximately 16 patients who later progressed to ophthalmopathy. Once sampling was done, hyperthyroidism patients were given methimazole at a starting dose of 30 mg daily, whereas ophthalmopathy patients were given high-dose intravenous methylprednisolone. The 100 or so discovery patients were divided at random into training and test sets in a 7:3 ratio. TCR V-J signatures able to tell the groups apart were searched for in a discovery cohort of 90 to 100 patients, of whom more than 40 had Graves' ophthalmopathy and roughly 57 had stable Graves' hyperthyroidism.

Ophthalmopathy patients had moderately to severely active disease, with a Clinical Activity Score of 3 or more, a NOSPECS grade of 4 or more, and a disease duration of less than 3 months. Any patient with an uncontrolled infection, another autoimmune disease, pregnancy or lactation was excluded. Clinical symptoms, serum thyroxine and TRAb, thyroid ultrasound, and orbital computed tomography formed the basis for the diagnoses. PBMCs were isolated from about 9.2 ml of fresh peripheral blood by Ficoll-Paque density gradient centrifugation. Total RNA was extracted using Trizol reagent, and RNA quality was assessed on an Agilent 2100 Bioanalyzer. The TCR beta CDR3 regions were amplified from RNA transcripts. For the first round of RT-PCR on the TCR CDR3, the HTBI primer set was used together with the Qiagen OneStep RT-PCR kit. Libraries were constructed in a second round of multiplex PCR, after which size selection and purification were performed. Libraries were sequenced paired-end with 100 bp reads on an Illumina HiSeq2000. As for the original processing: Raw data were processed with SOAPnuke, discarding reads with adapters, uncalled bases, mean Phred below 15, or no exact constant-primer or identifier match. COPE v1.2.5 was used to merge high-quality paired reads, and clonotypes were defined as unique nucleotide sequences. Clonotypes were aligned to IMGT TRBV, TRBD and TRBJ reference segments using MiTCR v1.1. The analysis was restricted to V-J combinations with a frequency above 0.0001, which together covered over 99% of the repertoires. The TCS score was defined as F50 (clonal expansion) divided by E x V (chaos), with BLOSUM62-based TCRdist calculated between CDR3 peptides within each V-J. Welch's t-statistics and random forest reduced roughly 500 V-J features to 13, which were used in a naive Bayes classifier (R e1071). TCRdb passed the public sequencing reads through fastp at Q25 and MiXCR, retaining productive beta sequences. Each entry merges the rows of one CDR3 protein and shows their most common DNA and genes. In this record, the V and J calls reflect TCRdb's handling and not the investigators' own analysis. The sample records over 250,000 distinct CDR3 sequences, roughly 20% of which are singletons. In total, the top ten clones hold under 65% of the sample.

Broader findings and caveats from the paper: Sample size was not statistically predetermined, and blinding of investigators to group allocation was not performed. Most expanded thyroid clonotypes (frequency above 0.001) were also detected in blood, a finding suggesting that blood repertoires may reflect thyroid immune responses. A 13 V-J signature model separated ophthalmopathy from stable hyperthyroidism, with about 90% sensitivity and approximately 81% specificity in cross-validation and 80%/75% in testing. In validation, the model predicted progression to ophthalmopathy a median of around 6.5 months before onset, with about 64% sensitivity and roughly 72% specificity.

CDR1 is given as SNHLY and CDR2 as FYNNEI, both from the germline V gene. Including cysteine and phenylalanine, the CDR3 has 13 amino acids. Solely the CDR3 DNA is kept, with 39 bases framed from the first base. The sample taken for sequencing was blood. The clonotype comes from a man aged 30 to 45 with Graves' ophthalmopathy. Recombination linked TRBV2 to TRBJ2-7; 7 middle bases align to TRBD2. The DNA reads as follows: TGTGCGAGCAAGGGGCTAGCGGTCTACGAGCAGTACTTC. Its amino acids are CASKGLAVYEQYF.